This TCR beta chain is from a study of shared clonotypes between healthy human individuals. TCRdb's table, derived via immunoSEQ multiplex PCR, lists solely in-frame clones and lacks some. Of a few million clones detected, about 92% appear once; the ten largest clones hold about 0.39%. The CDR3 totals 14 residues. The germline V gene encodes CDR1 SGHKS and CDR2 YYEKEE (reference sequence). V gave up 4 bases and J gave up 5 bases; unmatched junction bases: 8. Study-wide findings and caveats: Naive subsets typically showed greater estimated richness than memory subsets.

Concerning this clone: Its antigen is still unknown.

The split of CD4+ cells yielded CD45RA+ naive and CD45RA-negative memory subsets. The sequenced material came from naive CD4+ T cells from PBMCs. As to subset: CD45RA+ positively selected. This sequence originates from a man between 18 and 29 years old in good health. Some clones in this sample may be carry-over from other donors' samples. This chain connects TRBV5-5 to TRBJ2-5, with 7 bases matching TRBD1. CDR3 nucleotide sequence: TGTGCCAGCAGCGATCAACAGGGGAGCGAGACCCAGTACTTC. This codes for CASSDQQGSETQYF.